These 21 T cell receptor beta chains originate from one sample sequenced in a study of cytomegalovirus exposure and HLA in healthy donors. The PCR had 60 Vbeta and 13 Jbeta primers. Measured with immunoSEQ multiplex PCR; TCRdb has only the in-frame clones, and not every one. The data contain some 200,000 clones, about 79% of them singletons. The sequenced material came from PBMCs. These receptors all come from a woman in her fifties or sixties in good health and CMV-seronegative.

The chain has TRBV29-1 and TRBJ2-1, with D possibly matching TRBD2 (7 bases). CDR3 size: 12 residues. The germline CDR1 and CDR2 sequences are SQVTM and ANQGSEA. The ends were cut back, 7 bases at V and 9 bases at J, with 16 bases in the middle. DNA for the CDR3: TGCAGCGGTTGGGAGGGGGAGTTTGAGCAGTTCTTC. Its translation: CSGWEGEFEQFF.

This clone was seen once. The rearrangement links TRBV9 to TRBJ1-3; 7 nucleotides match TRBD1. The CDR3 is 14 residues long. V shed 3 bases, J shed 3 bases, and the junction held 3 bases outside the gene matches. CDR1 and CDR2 (germline): SGDLS, YYNGEE. DNA for the CDR3: TGTGCCAGCAGCGCCGGGGACAGTGGAAACACCATATATTTT. This encodes CASSAGDSGNTIYF.

The chain has TRBV2 and TRBJ1-4, with 10 bases matching TRBD1. The CDR3 is 14 amino acids. V dropped 5 bases and J dropped 8; count of bases not matched to a gene: 5. In germline, CDR1 is SNHLY, CDR2 FYNNEI. CDR3 DNA sequence: TGTGCCAGCAGTTCCGGGACAGGGGTCGAAAAACTGTTTTTT. Translated: CASSSGTGVEKLFF. The full variable domain, rest sourced from reference TRBV2 and TRBJ1-4, is EPEVTQTPSHQVTQMGQEVILRCVPISNHLYFYWYRQILGQKVEFLVSFYNNEISEKSEIFDDQFSVERPDGSNFTLKIRSTKLEDSAMYFCASSSGTGVEKLFFGSGTQLSVL.

About this clone itself: An end of the junction differs from the germline gene, which may be a read error. V is TRBV7-9 and J is TRBJ1-1; TRBD1 aligns across 12 bases. Germline assignment: CDR1 SEHNR and CDR2 FQNEAQ (reference sequence). This CDR3 spans 17 amino acids. The CDR3 is CSSSLPGQGARNTEAFF. The CDR3 bases are TGTTCCAGCAGCTTACCGGGACAGGGGGCGAGGAACACTGAAGCTTTCTTT.

The V gene is TRBV28, the J gene TRBJ2-1, with D perhaps matching TRBD2 (5 bases). Germline V gene data show CDR1 as MDHEN and CDR2 as SYDVKM. V lost 7 bases, J lost 1 base, and 8 bases lay in between. This CDR3 contains 13 residues. The CDR3 loop is CASNAGSYNEQFF. CDR3 coding DNA: TGTGCCAGCAACGCGGGTTCCTACAATGAGCAGTTCTTC.

The genes are TRBV6-5 and TRBJ1-4, with D maybe TRBD1 (6 bases). Germline values: CDR1 MNHEY, CDR2 SVGAGI. V dropped 5 bases and J dropped 2 bases, with 12 bases sitting between them. This CDR3 is 15 amino acids long. CDR3 sequence reads: CASSPEGGTNEKLFF. The CDR3 DNA follows: TGTGCCAGCAGTCCTGAGGGGGGGACTAATGAAAAACTGTTTTTT.

The gene calls are TRBV29-1 and TRBJ1-3, with 7 bases that match TRBD1. From germline, CDR1 is SQVTM and CDR2 ANQGSEA. CDR3 size: 14 residues. V shed 7 bases, J shed 3 bases, and the junction held 9 bases outside the gene matches. CDR3 in amino acids: CSAAQGSIGNTIYF. CDR3 coding DNA: TGCAGCGCTGCACAGGGGTCAATTGGAAACACCATATATTTT. Full variable domain (rest looked up from reference TRBV29-1 and TRBJ1-3): SAVISQKPSRDICQRGTSLTIQCQVDSQVTMMFWYRQQPGQSLTLIATANQGSEATYESGFVIDKFPISRPNLTFSTLTVSNMSPEDSSIYLCSAAQGSIGNTIYFGEGSWLTVV.

The rearrangement links TRBV4-3 to TRBJ2-2; 8 bases fit TRBD2. Unmatched junction bases numbered 6, after V lost 1 base and J lost 5 bases. The germline V gene encodes CDR1 LGHNA and CDR2 YSLEER. This CDR3 is built from 16 residues. The CDR3 loop reads CASSQVTSGPTGELFF. CDR3 coding DNA: TGCGCCAGCAGCCAAGTAACTAGCGGACCAACCGGGGAGCTGTTTTTT.

The chain combines TRBV6-5 with TRBJ2-1, with D perhaps matching TRBD1 (5 bases). From germline, CDR1 is MNHEY and CDR2 SVGAGI. Trimming removed 2 bases from V and 4 bases from J, with 12 bases in between. There are 15 residues in the CDR3. In DNA, the CDR3 is TGTGCCAGCAGTTACATCAGGGTATCTTACAATGAGCAGTTCTTC. It yields the protein CASSYIRVSYNEQFF.

V and J are TRBV11-1 and TRBJ1-1, with 8 bases that match TRBD1. V dropped 5 bases and J dropped 8; count of bases not matched to a gene: 13. Germline values: CDR1 SGHAT, CDR2 FQDESV (reference sequence). The CDR3 runs 15 residues. CDR3 bases: TGTGCCAGCAGCCTAGGACAGGGACGATTTATGGAAGCTTTCTTT. Translation: CASSLGQGRFMEAFF.

This clone was recorded a few times. J is TRBJ2-7 and V is TRBV28, with 7 bases lining up with TRBD2. The CDR3 is 15 residues long. With 1 base clipped from V and 0 bases from J, the junction kept 3 bases outside the gene matches. The germline V gene has CDR1 MDHEN and CDR2 SYDVKM. The CDR3 loop is CASSLFPSGSYEQYF. CDR3 sequence (DNA): TGTGCCAGCAGTTTATTTCCTAGCGGCTCCTACGAGCAGTACTTC.

The rearrangement links TRBV19 to TRBJ1-2; perhaps TRBD1 as D (6 bases). The germline V gene has CDR1 LNHDA and CDR2 SQIVND (reference sequence). The CDR3 contains 16 residues. Trimming took 5 bases from V and 2 from J, leaving 18 bases between them. The CDR3 sequence is CASSPPDRTTNYGYTF. The CDR3 DNA reads as TGTGCCAGTAGTCCCCCCGACAGGACAACAAACTATGGCTACACCTTC. The full variable domain, in which reference TRBV19 and TRBJ1-2 provide the parts outside the CDR3, is DGGITQSPKYLFRKEGQNVTLSCEQNLNHDAMYWYRQDPGQGLRLIYYSQIVNDFQKGDIAEGYSVSREKKESFPLTVTSAQKNPTAFYLCASSPPDRTTNYGYTFGSGTRLTVV.

CDR3 in amino acids: CASSESNYEQYF. The CDR3 region has the DNA TGTGCCAGCAGTGAAAGCAACTACGAGCAGTACTTC. The chain employs TRBV2 and TRBJ2-7, with D hard to call. This CDR3 region has 12 residues. V was clipped by 2 bases and J by 3 bases, with 5 bases between them. Germline V gene sequence: CDR1 SNHLY, CDR2 FYNNEI.

The chain is built from TRBV7-9 and TRBJ2-5; 10 bases agree with TRBD1. This CDR3 has 15 residues. The trim removed 5 bases at V and 5 bases at J, leaving 8 bases unmatched. Looked up from germline, CDR1 is SEHNR and CDR2 is FQNEAQ (reference sequence). CDR3 residues: CASSPGTGEVETQYF. In DNA, the CDR3 is TGTGCCAGCAGCCCTGGGACAGGGGAGGTGGAGACCCAGTACTTC.

This rearrangement joins TRBV15 to TRBJ1-1; 9 bases are shared with TRBD1. Germline CDR1 and CDR2: LNHNV and YYDKDF (reference sequence). J lost 4 bases, V lost 7 bases, and 4 bases had no gene match. The CDR3 extends over 13 amino acids. The CDR3 DNA reads as TGTGCCACCAACCGACAGGGGGGCACTGAAGCTTTCTTT. Residues: CATNRQGGTEAFF.

The CDR3 loop is CSVSGTSGIEQFF. The CDR3 DNA sequence: TGCAGCGTTTCCGGGACTAGCGGGATTGAGCAGTTCTTC. This chain uses TRBV29-1 with TRBJ2-1; 13 positions agree with TRBD2. Losses at the gene ends were 5 bases for V and 9 bases for J; bases not matched to a gene: 4. This CDR3 contains 13 residues. The germline gives CDR1 SQVTM, CDR2 ANQGSEA.

The chain links TRBV28 to TRBJ1-5; no clear D gene. Trimming removed 10 bases at V and 4 bases at J, with 17 bases between. From germline, CDR1 is MDHEN and CDR2 SYDVKM. The CDR3 runs 14 residues. CDR3 protein: CAIRPLFLNQPQHF. CDR3 in DNA: TGTGCCATCAGACCCCTCTTCCTAAATCAGCCCCAGCATTTT.

The chain joins TRBV4-3 to TRBJ1-4, with D hard to call. The CDR3 consists of 16 residues. Per the germline V gene, CDR1 is LGHNA and CDR2 is YSLEER. The ends were cut back, 4 bases at V and 4 bases at J, with 16 bases in the middle. CDR3 loop: CASSRRWGGFNEKLFF. In nucleotides, the CDR3 is TGCGCCAGCAGCCGGCGCTGGGGAGGATTTAATGAAAAACTGTTTTTT.

The chain recombines TRBV18 with TRBJ1-5; D gene ambiguous. Trimming stripped 3 bases from V and 2 bases from J, with 14 bases between. Germline CDR1 reads KGHSH; CDR2 reads LQKENI. The CDR3 extends over 16 amino acids. The CDR3 reads CASSPPNGGGNQPQHF. The CDR3 nucleotides are TGTGCCAGCTCACCTCCTAACGGTGGAGGCAATCAGCCCCAGCATTTT. The full variable domain, rest sourced from reference TRBV18 and TRBJ1-5, is NAGVMQNPRHLVRRRGQEARLRCSPMKGHSHVYWYRQLPEEGLKFMVYLQKENIIDESGMPKERFSAEFPKEGPSILRIQQVVRGDSAAYFCASSPPNGGGNQPQHFGDGTRLSIL.

V is TRBV5-4 and J is TRBJ1-3; TRBD1 matches 8 bases. V was clipped by 2 bases and J by 0 bases; unmatched bases: 4. Germline V gene data show CDR1 as SGHNT and CDR2 as YYREEE (reference sequence). CDR3 size: 16 residues. CDR3 amino acids: CASSLGDRISGNTIYF. In DNA, the CDR3 is TGTGCCAGCAGCTTAGGGGACAGGATCTCTGGAAACACCATATATTTT.

This clone came up a few times. The chain couples TRBV6-5 to TRBJ1-4; no firm D call. V lost 2 bases to trimming and J lost 0 bases, with 10 bases between them. The CDR3 spans 16 residues. Germline CDR1 is MNHEY and CDR2 is SVGAGI. The CDR3 here is CASSYRSRTTNEKLFF. CDR3 bases: TGTGCCAGCAGTTACCGAAGCAGGACAACTAATGAAAAACTGTTTTTT.